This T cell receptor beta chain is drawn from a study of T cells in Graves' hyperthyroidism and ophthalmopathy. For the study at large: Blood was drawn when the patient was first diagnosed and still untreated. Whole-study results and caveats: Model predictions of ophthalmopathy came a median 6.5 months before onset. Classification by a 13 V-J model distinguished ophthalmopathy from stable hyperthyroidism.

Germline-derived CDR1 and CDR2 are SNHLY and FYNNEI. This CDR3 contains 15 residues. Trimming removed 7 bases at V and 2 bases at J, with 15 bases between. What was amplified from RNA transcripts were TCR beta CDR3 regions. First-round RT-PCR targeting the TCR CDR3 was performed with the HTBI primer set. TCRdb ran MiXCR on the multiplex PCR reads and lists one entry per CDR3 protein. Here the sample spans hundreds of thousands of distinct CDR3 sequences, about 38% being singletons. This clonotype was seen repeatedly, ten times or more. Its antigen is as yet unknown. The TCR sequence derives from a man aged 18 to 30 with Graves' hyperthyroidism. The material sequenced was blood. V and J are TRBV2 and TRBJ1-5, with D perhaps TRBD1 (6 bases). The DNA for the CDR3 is TGTGCCAGCAACCTCAGAGGGGGTGGCAATCAGCCCCAGCATTTT. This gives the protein CASNLRGGGNQPQHF.